A single TCR beta chain is shown here with its context. The data stem from a study of blood T cell repertoires in COVID-19. Whole-study context: PBMCs, B-cell-depleted T cells, or T cells provided the cDNA or gDNA that made up the material.

The table came from immunoSEQ multiplex PCR; TCRdb's copy has only in-frame clones and leaves some out. The data hold about 350,000 clones, with 87% observed a single time. Everyone who took part was about 18 to 90 years old, and they came from roughly 25 US areas. J gave up 8 bases and V 0 bases, and 7 bases lay outside the gene matches. The CDR3 has 14 amino acids. Per germline, CDR1 SGHRS and CDR2 YFSETQ. The V call is TRBV5-1, the J call TRBJ1-2; 7 bases map to TRBD1. This clonotype was obtained from a woman aged 25 to 45 who had recovered from COVID-19. Sequencing input: PBMCs or T cells enriched from blood (not recorded which). This CDR3 reads CASSLDGRGYGYTF. The CDR3 DNA is TGCGCCAGCAGCTTGGATGGCAGGGGGTACGGCTACACCTTC.